This T cell receptor beta chain was observed in a study of regulatory T cells in long-lasting Graves disease. Described time point: newly diagnosed GD, antithyroid drugs for less than 3 months. PBMC-derived RNA was used for the TCR library. Ten or more counts support this clonotype. This CDR3 comprises 14 residues. The V gene's germline CDR1 is GTSNPN and CDR2 SVGIG (reference sequence). Trimming pared 4 bases from V and 7 bases from J, leaving 17 bases between. Arm-PCR of CDR3 regions and iRepertoire HTBI primers were used to build TCR beta libraries. In TCRdb, the multiplex PCR reads were re-called with MiXCR into one record per CDR3 protein. Found here are about 540,000 distinct CDR3 sequences, approximately 13% of them singletons; the top ten hold about 9.1%. These data also featured in a second study, about T cells in Graves' hyperthyroidism and ophthalmopathy.

The J gene is TRBJ1-5, the V gene TRBV30, with D possibly matching TRBD1 (5 bases). The source of this sequence is a man aged 30 to 45 with Graves disease. Sequencing was performed on peripheral blood mononuclear cells (PBMCs), taken at new diagnosis, from a patient treated with antithyroid drugs. The CDR3 region is CAWNEGARDQPQHF. DNA for the CDR3: TGTGCCTGGAACGAAGGCGCGAGGGACCAGCCCCAGCATTTT.